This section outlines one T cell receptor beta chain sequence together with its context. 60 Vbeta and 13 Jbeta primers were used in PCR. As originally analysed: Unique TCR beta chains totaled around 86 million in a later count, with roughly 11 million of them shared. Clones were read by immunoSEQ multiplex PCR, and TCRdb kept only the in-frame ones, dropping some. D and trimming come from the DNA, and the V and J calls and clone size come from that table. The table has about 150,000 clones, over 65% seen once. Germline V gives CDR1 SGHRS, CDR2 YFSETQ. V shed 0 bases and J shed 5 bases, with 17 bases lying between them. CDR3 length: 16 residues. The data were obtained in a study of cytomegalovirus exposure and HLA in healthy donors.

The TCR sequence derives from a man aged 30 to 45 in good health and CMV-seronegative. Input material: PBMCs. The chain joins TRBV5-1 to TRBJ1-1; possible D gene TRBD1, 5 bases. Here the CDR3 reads CASSLAYGGPRTEAFF. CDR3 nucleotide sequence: TGCGCCAGCAGCTTGGCCTACGGGGGTCCGAGGACTGAAGCTTTCTTT.